The entry that follows covers one T cell receptor beta chain sequence. The ends lost 4 bases at V and 5 bases at J; junction bases unmatched: 15. CDR3 length: 18 amino acids. This sample is part of a study of blood T cell repertoires in COVID-19. Libraries were prepared by immunoSEQ multiplex PCR; TCRdb keeps only in-frame clonotypes and omits some of them. The sample consists of a few hundred thousand clones, roughly 84% of them appearing once. The V gene is TRBV23-1, the J gene TRBJ2-5; TRBD1 matches at 11 bases. TRBV23-1 counts as an open reading frame of uncertain function. The sequence was obtained from a woman aged 18 to 35 who had been exposed to COVID-19. Sequenced: PBMCs or T cells enriched from blood (not recorded which). The CDR3 DNA follows: TGCGCCAGCAGTCCCAGTCAATCCAGGACAGGGGGCAGGGAGACCCAGTACTTC. It codes for CASSPSQSRTGGRETQYF.